This passage covers 13 T cell receptor beta chains from one sample sequenced in a study of TIL therapy for anti-PD-1-resistant metastatic lung cancer. Time point given: pre-treatment sample, taken before nivolumab and TIL therapy. Pleural nodules or supraclavicular lymph nodes made up most of the excised metastases sampled. Sequencing used immunoSEQ v3. Assay used: immunoSEQ multiplex PCR; TCRdb lists only in-frame clones, some missing. The table has about 100,000 clones, around three fifths seen once. The material sequenced was tumor tissue, taken at baseline. The receptor source for this set is a person aged 30 to 80 with non-small cell lung cancer.

For the CDR3, the DNA is TGTGCCAGCAGCTCCTCGGATCAGCCCCAGCATTTT. Amino acids: CASSSSDQPQHF. The chain combines TRBV11-2 with TRBJ1-5, with no clear D. Germline V lookup: CDR1 SGHAT, CDR2 FQNNGV. Deletions cut 4 bases from V and 5 bases from J, with 6 bases between. This CDR3 is 12 amino acids long.

The chain uses TRBV7-6 and TRBJ1-5; D remains ambiguous. The length of the CDR3 is 15 residues. Germline lookup yields CDR1 SGHVS and CDR2 FNYEAQ. V was clipped by 5 bases and J by 0 bases, with 11 bases between them. The CDR3 nucleotides are TGTGCCAGCAGCCTCGGACGGTATAGCAATCAGCCCCAGCATTTT. This encodes CASSLGRYSNQPQHF.

The chain carries TRBV11-3 and TRBJ2-1; D is ambiguous. The germline V and J ends were trimmed by 2 bases and 5 bases, with 10 bases remaining between them. The CDR3 is made up of 14 amino acids. From germline, CDR1 is SGHNT and CDR2 YENEEA. The DNA for the CDR3 is TGTGCCAGCAGCTTATGGTCCGGCCACAATGAGCAGTTCTTC. Protein sequence: CASSLWSGHNEQFF.

Concerning this clone itself: One end of the junction fails to match germline, which may point to a read error. The CDR3 coding sequence is TGTGCTAGCAGCCCTCACTCCGGGACAGGGCTGTACGAGCAGTACTTC. Its protein is CASSPHSGTGLYEQYF. The rearrangement joins TRBV7-7 to TRBJ2-7; 9 bases line up with TRBD1. The CDR3 covers 16 residues. The V gene's germline CDR1 is SSHAT and CDR2 FNYEAQ (reference sequence).

This clone came up a few times. The chain employs TRBV27 and TRBJ2-2; 9 bases are shared with TRBD1. The CDR3 sequence is 16 residues long. Trimming removed 7 bases from V and 7 bases from J; junction bases left unmatched: 13. Germline V lookup: CDR1 MNHEY, CDR2 SMNVEV (reference sequence). The CDR3 bases are TGTGCCAGCAAAATCCGCCGACAGGGGGATGGCGGGGAGCTGTTTTTT. It yields the protein CASKIRRQGDGGELFF.

This chain links TRBV4-1 with TRBJ2-3, with D perhaps given as TRBD1 or TRBD2 (5 bases each). This CDR3 is 15 amino acids long. Between the trimmed V and J ends, which lost 0 bases and 3 bases, there was a span of 10 bases. Germline V CDR1 and CDR2: MGHRA, YSYEKL. Here the CDR3 reads CASSQEPGRTDTQYF. The DNA for the CDR3 is TGCGCCAGCAGCCAAGAACCAGGGAGAACAGATACGCAGTATTTT.

This chain uses TRBV19 with TRBJ2-5, with D perhaps matching TRBD2 (7 bases). The CDR3 loop spans 15 amino acids. The germline V gene has CDR1 LNHDA and CDR2 SQIVND (reference sequence). V was pared by 7 bases and J by 4 bases, with 19 bases between. CDR3 in amino acids: CASKLRGALGETQYF. The CDR3 nucleotides are TGTGCCAGTAAACTCCGGGGGGCCCTCGGAGAGACCCAGTACTTC.

The sample holds one count of this clone. J is TRBJ1-4 and V is TRBV5-6; D uncertain. V shed 0 bases and J shed 0 bases, with 6 bases lying between them. The CDR3 contains 15 residues. Germline assignment: CDR1 SGHDT and CDR2 YYEEEE. Written as DNA, the CDR3 is TGTGCCAGCAGCTTGGATATCTCAACTAATGAAAAACTGTTTTTT. Translation gives CASSLDISTNEKLFF.

This clone came up a few times. This chain links TRBV28 with TRBJ1-6; D is possibly TRBD1 (5 bases). This CDR3 contains 18 residues. CDR1 is MDHEN and CDR2 is SYDVKM in the germline V gene. The V end was cut by 2 bases, the J end by 13 bases, with 27 bases between. As DNA, the CDR3 is TGTGCCAGCAGTTTAACCAAAATCTCCAGGGATTCGGGTCCGCCCCTCCACTTT. Its translation is CASSLTKISRDSGPPLHF. The whole variable domain, remainder taken from reference TRBV28 and TRBJ1-6, is DVKVTQSSRYLVKRTGEKVFLECVQDMDHENMFWYRQDPGLGLRLIYFSYDVKMKEKGDIPEGYSVSREKKERFSLILESASTNQTSMYLCASSLTKISRDSGPPLHFGNGTRLTVT.

This clone rates as medium-sized. The V gene is TRBV6-5, the J gene TRBJ1-5; D may be TRBD1 (5 bases). Trimming removed 2 bases from V and 4 bases from J, with 6 bases in between. Germline V gene lookup returns CDR1 MNHEY and CDR2 SVGAGI. This CDR3 comprises 13 residues. The CDR3, as DNA: TGTGCCAGCAGTTACGGGGGGAATCAGCCCCAGCATTTT. This gives the protein CASSYGGNQPQHF.

This rearrangement joins TRBV6-5 to TRBJ2-7; 13 nucleotides match TRBD2. The J segment lost 4 bases and the V segment lost 4 bases, leaving 7 bases of the junction unmatched. The CDR3 totals 16 residues. Germline V lookup: CDR1 MNHEY, CDR2 SVGAGI. In DNA form, the CDR3 reads TGTGCCAGCAGTTTGCTGACTAGCGGGAGGACATACGAGCAGTACTTC. This encodes CASSLLTSGRTYEQYF.

The V and J genes are TRBV6-2 or TRBV6-3 and TRBJ2-1, with 15 bases aligning to TRBD2. The CDR3 extends over 17 amino acids. CDR1 MNHEY and CDR2 SVGEGT come from the germline V gene. V gave up 4 bases and J gave up 9 bases; unmatched junction bases: 10. CDR3 protein: CASSSRTSGRVNGEQFF. The CDR3 DNA follows: TGTGCCAGCAGTTCCCGGACTAGCGGGAGGGTTAACGGTGAGCAGTTCTTC.

This clone was seen repeatedly, ten times or more. V usage is TRBV21-1 and J usage is TRBJ2-7; the table's TRBD2 call for D was not verified on the DNA. TRBV21-1 is a documented pseudogene. This CDR3 has 19 amino acids. The chain's CDR3 is CASSNQRRDCCLSPYEQYF. CDR3 nucleotides: TGTGCCAGCAGCAATCAAAGAAGGGACTGCTGTCTTTCTCCCTACGAGCAGTACTTC.